In its sample, the clone carrying this TCR beta chain was seen many times. This sample is part of a study of T-cell reconstitution after alpha-beta-depleted transplantation in children. The CDR3 sequence is 13 residues long. Trimming removed 2 bases from V and 2 bases from J, with 7 bases in between. The germline gives CDR1 SGHAT, CDR2 FQNNGV. During its preparation, the TCRbeta library received unique molecular identifiers. TCRdb processed the PCR reads anew with MiXCR; each CDR3 protein has one entry. Of around 340,000 distinct CDR3 sequences detected, roughly 13% appear once; the ten largest clones hold roughly 4.3%.

The material was PBMCs, obtained from the stem cell graft. The sequence was obtained from a human donor who donated a stem cell graft to a child with Fanconi anemia. The chain couples TRBV11-2 to TRBJ2-7; D is perhaps TRBD2 (5 bases). The CDR3: CASSLTRAYEQYV. In DNA form, the CDR3 reads TGTGCCAGCAGCTTAACGCGGGCCTACGAGCAGTACGTC.